This T cell receptor beta chain was found in a study of blood T cells in healthy people across ages. Together with a sample-barcoded 5' primer, a J-beta primer mix was included in a second PCR lasting about 7 to 11 cycles. TCRdb re-derived calls from the 5' RACE reads in MiXCR, one entry per CDR3 protein. The table shows around 800,000 distinct CDR3 sequences, with approximately 24% occurring only once. This clonotype has just a few counts. The CDR3 contains 14 residues. The trim removed 5 bases at V and 8 bases at J, leaving 7 bases unmatched. The germline V gene encodes CDR1 MNHEY and CDR2 SVGAGI. This same sample was also part of a study on T cells of mothers and their children.

What was sequenced was blood. The sequence was obtained from a boy between 10 and 17 years old in good health. The chain employs TRBV6-5 and TRBJ1-4; 8 positions agree with TRBD1. The CDR3 reads CASSGQGAWEKLFF. CDR3 DNA: TGTGCCAGCAGTGGACAGGGCGCTTGGGAAAAACTGTTTTTT.